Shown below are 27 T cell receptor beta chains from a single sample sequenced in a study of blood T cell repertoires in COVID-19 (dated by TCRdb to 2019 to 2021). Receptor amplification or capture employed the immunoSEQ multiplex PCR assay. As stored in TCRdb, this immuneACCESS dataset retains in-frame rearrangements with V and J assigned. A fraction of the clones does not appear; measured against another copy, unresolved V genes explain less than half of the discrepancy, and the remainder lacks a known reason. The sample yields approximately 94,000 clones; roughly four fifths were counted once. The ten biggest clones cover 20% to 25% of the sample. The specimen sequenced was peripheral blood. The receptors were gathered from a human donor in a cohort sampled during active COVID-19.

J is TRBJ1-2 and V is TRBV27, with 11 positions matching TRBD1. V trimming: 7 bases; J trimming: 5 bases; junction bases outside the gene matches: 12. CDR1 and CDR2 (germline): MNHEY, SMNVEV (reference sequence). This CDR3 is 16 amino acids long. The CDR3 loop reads CASKFGAGQGVYGYTF. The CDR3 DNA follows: TGTGCCAGCAAGTTCGGTGCGGGACAGGGGGTTTATGGCTACACCTTC.

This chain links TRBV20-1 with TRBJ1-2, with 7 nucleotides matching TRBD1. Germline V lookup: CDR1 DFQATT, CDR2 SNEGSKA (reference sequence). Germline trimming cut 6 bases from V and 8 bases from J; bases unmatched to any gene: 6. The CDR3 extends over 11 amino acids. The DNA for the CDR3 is TGCAGTGCCGAGAGGACAGGCGGCTACACCTTC. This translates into CSAERTGGYTF.

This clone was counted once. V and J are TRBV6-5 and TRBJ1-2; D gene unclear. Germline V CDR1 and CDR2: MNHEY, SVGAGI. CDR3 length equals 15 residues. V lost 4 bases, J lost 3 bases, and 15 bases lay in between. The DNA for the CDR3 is TGTGCCAGCAGTTCCCCCGCGGTCAGCCACTATGGCTACACCTTC. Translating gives CASSSPAVSHYGYTF.

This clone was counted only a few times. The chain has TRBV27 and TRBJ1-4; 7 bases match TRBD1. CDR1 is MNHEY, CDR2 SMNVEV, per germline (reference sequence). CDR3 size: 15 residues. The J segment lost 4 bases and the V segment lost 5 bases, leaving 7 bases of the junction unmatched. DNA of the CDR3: TGTGCCAGCAGTCCCAGACAGGGCAGTAATGAAAAACTGTTTTTT. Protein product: CASSPRQGSNEKLFF.

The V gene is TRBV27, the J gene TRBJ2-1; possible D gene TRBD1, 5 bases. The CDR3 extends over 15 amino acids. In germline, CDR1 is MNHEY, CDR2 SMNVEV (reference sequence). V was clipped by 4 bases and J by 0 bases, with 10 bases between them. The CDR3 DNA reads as TGTGCCAGCAGTTCCAGACAGAGCTCCTACAATGAGCAGTTCTTC. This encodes CASSSRQSSYNEQFF.

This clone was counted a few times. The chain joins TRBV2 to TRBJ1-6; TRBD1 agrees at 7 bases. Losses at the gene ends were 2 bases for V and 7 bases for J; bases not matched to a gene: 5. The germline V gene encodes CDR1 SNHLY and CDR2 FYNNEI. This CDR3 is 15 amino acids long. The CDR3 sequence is CASSELGQRNSPLHF. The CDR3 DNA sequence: TGTGCCAGCAGTGAATTGGGACAGCGAAATTCACCCCTCCACTTT.

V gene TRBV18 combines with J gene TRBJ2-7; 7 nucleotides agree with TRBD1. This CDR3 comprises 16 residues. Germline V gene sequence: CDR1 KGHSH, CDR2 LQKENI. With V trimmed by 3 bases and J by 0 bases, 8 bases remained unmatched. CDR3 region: CASSPNPGQSSYEQYF. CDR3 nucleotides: TGTGCCAGCTCACCTAATCCGGGACAGAGCTCCTACGAGCAGTACTTC.

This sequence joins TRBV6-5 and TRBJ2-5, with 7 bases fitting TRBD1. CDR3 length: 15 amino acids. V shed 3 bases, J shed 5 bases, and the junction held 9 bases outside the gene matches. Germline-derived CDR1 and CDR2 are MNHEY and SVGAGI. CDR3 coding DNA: TGTGCCAGCAGTTATGCCCCGAGACAGGGTGAGACCCAGTACTTC. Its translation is CASSYAPRQGETQYF.

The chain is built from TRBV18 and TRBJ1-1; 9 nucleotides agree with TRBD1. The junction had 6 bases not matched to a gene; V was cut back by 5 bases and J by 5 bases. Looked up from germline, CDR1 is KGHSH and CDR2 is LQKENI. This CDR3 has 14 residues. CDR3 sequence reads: CASSSQGARTEAFF. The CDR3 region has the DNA TGTGCCAGCTCATCACAGGGGGCTAGAACTGAAGCTTTCTTT.

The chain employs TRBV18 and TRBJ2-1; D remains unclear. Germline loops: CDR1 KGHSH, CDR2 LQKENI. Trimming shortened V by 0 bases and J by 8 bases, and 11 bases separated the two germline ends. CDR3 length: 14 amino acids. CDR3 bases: TGTGCCAGCTCACCACCCCTAGTAGGCCATGAGCAGTTCTTC. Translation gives CASSPPLVGHEQFF. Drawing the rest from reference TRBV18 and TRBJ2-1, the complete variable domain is NAGVMQNPRHLVRRRGQEARLRCSPMKGHSHVYWYRQLPEEGLKFMVYLQKENIIDESGMPKERFSAEFPKEGPSILRIQQVVRGDSAAYFCASSPPLVGHEQFFGPGTRLTVL.

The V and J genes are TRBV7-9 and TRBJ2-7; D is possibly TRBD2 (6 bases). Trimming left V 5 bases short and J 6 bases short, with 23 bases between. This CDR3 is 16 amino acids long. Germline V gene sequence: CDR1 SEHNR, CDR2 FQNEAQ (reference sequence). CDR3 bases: TGTGCCAGCAGCCCACAAGGAGGGACCTCAAACTTCGAGCAGTACTTC. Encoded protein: CASSPQGGTSNFEQYF.

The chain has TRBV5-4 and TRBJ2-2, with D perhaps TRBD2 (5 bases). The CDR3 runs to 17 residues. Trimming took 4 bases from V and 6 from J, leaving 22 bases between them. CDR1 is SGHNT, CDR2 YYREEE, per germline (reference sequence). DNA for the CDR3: TGTGCCAGCAGCCCCGATTTGGGAGAATTTCGGGCCGGGGAGCTGTTTTTT. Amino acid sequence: CASSPDLGEFRAGELFF.

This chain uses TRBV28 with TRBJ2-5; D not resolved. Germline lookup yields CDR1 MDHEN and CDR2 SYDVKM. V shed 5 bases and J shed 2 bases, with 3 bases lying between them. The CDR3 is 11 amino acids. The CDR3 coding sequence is TGTGCCAGCAGTCGTCAAGAGACCCAGTACTTC. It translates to CASSRQETQYF.

CDR3 sequence reads: CASMKRGVTDTQYF. The CDR3 DNA follows: TGTGCCAGCATGAAGCGGGGGGTCACAGATACGCAGTATTTT. The V and J genes are TRBV7-2 and TRBJ2-3, with 9 bases aligning to TRBD2. CDR3 length equals 14 residues. CDR1 is SGHTA, CDR2 FQGNSA, per germline. The V segment lost 7 bases and the J segment 2 bases; nucleotides outside the gene matches: 4.

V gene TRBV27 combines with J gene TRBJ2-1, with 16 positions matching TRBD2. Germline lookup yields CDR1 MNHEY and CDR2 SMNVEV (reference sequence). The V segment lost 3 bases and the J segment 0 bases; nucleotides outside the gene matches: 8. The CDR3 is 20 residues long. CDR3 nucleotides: TGTGCCAGCAGTTTTTTCTGGGGACTAGCGGGAGGGTCCTCCTACAATGAGCAGTTCTTC. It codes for CASSFFWGLAGGSSYNEQFF.

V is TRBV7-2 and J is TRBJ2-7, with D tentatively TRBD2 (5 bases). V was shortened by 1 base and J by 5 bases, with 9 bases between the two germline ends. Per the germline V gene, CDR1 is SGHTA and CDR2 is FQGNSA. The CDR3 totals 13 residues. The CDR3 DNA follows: TGTGCCAGCAGCTTAGGGGGAGTGGACGAGCAGTACTTC. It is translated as CASSLGGVDEQYF.

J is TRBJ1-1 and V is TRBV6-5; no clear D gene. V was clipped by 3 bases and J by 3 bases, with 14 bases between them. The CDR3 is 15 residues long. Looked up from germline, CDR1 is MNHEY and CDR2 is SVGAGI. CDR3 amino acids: CASSYPEVQYTEAFF. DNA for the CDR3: TGTGCCAGCAGTTATCCGGAGGTGCAGTACACTGAAGCTTTCTTT.

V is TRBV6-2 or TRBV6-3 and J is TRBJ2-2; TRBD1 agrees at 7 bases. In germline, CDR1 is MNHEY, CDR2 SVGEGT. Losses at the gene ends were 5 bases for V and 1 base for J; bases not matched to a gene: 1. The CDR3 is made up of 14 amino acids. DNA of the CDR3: TGTGCCAGCAGTAGGACAGGGAACACCGGGGAGCTGTTTTTT. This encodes CASSRTGNTGELFF.

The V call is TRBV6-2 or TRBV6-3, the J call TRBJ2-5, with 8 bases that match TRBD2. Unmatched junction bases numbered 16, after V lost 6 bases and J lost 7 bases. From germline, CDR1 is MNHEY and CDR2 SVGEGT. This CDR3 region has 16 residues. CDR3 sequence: CASSHPGGSGEGTQYF. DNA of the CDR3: TGTGCCAGCAGCCACCCCGGTGGTAGCGGGGAAGGGACCCAGTACTTC.

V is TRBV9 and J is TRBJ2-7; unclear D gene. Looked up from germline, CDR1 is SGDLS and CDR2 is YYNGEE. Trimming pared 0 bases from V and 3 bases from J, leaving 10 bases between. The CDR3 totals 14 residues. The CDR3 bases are TGTGCCAGCAGCGTAGTTTTCAGGCTCTACGAGCAGTACTTC. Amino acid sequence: CASSVVFRLYEQYF.

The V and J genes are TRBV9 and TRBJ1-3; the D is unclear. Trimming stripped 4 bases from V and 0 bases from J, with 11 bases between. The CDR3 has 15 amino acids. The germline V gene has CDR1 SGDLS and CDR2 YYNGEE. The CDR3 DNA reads TGTGCCAGCAGCAGCACAGACCTCTCTGGAAACACCATATATTTT. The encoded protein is CASSSTDLSGNTIYF.

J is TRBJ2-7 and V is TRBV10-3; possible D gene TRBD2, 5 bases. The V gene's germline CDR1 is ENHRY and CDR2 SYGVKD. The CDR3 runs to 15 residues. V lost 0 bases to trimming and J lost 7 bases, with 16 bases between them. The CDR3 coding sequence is TGTGCCATCAGTGAGTCGTTGGCGGGTCCCCAGGAGCAGTACTTC. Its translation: CAISESLAGPQEQYF.

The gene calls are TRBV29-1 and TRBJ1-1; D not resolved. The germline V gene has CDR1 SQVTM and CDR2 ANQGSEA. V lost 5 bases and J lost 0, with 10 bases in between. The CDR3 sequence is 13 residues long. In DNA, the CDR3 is TGCAGCGTTCTCACAATGATGAACACTGAAGCTTTCTTT. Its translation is CSVLTMMNTEAFF.

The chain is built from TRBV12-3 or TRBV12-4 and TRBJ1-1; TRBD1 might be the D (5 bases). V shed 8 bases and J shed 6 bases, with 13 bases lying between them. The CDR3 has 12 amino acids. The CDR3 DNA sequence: TGTGCCAGCCTTGGGGGGACCGCTGAAGCTTTCTTT. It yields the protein CASLGGTAEAFF.

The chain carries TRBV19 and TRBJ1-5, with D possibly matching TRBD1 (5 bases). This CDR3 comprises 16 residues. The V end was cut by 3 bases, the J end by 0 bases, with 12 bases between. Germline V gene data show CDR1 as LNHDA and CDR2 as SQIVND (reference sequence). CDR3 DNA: TGTGCCAGTAGTATTCGCAGGGTGGATAGCAATCAGCCCCAGCATTTT. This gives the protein CASSIRRVDSNQPQHF. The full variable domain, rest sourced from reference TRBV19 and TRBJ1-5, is DGGITQSPKYLFRKEGQNVTLSCEQNLNHDAMYWYRQDPGQGLRLIYYSQIVNDFQKGDIAEGYSVSREKKESFPLTVTSAQKNPTAFYLCASSIRRVDSNQPQHFGDGTRLSIL.

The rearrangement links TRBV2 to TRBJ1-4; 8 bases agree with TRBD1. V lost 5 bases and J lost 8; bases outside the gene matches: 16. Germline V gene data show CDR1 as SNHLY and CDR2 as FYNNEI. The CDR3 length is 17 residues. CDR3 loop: CASSSVNTQGAREKLFF. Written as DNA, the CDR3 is TGTGCCAGCAGTTCTGTAAACACCCAGGGGGCTCGGGAAAAACTGTTTTTT.

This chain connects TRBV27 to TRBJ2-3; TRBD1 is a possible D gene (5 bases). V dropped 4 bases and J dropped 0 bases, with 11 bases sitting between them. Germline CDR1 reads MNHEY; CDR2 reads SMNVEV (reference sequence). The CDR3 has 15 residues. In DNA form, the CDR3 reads TGTGCCAGCAGTTCCAGGGTTGTTAGCACAGATACGCAGTATTTT. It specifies CASSSRVVSTDTQYF.